The T cell receptor (beta chain) described here comes from a study of blood T cell repertoires in COVID-19. About the study: The samples span acute and convalescent COVID-19 from the United States, Italy and Spain. Nucleic acid was either cDNA or gDNA, and it came from T cells, B-cell-depleted T cells, or PBMCs.

In the original processing: Estimated nucleated cell counts came from reference gene primer amplification. Profiling relied on immunoSEQ multiplex PCR, and the TCRdb table lists in-frame clones only, not all of them. V, J and clone size are those of that table, while D and trimming were read from the DNA. Here the sample spans about 48,000 clones, about 86% being singletons. Germline V gives CDR1 LNHDA, CDR2 SQIVND (reference sequence). V lost 3 bases and J 8 bases, leaving 14 bases between the germline ends. This CDR3 contains 14 residues. This chain links TRBV19 with TRBJ2-1; the D gene is possibly TRBD1 (5 bases). This clonotype was obtained from a woman older than 75 with acute or convalescent COVID-19. Material: peripheral blood. The CDR3 region has the DNA TGTGCCAGTAGTATTTCGGGCAGGGCATATGAGCAGTTCTTC. It codes for CASSISGRAYEQFF.